The clone carrying this T cell receptor beta chain was detected once. Its antigen is not known. Profiling relied on immunoSEQ multiplex PCR, and the TCRdb table lists in-frame clones only, not all of them. The sample includes about 820,000 clones, 80% to 95% of them seen just once. The source of the sample is a study of shared clonotypes between healthy human individuals. Overall study: Donor composition was a couple of women and three men, aged 18 to 49.

With 1 base removed from V and 6 bases from J, the gap between germline ends came to 11 bases. Germline assignment: CDR1 SGHDT and CDR2 YYEEEE. The CDR3 has 14 residues. Study-wide findings and caveats: Only blood was sampled; tissue repertoires likely differ. How much donors shared clonotypes was expected to be affected by sequencing depth.

CD45RO-negative, CCR7-positively selected cells formed the naive CD8 fraction, excluding terminally differentiated effector memory CD45RA+ cells. The sequence derives from a man aged 25-40 years in good health. The chain uses TRBV5-6 and TRBJ2-1; D is undetermined. The specimen was naive CD8+ T cells sorted from blood. CDR3: CASSLWDSSNEQFF. Here the CDR3 DNA reads TGTGCCAGCAGCTTGTGGGATTCTAGCAATGAGCAGTTCTTC.